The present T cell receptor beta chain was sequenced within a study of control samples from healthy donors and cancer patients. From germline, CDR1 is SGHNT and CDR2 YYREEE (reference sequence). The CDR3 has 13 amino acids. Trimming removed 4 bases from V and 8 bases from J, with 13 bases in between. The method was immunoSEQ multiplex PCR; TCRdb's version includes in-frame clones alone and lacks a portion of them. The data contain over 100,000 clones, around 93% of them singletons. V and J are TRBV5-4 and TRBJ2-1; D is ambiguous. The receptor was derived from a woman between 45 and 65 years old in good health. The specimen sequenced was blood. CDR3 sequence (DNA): TGTGCCAGCAGCCCCGGACCCGGCGATGAGCAGTTCTTC. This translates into CASSPGPGDEQFF.